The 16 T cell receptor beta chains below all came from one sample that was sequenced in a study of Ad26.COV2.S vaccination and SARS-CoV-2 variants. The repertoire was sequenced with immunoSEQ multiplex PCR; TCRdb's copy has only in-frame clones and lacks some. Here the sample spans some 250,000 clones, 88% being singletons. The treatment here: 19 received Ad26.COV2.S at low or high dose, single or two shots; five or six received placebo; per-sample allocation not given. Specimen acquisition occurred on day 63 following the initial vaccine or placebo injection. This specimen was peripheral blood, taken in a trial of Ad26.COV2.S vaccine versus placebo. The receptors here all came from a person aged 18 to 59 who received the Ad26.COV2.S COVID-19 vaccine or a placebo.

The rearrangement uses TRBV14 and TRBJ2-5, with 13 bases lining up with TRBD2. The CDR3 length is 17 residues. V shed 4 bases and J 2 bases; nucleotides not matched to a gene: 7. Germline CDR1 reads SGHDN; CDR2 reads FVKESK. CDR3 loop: CASSPGLAGPIQETQYF. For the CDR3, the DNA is TGTGCCAGCAGCCCGGGACTAGCGGGGCCGATTCAAGAGACCCAGTACTTC.

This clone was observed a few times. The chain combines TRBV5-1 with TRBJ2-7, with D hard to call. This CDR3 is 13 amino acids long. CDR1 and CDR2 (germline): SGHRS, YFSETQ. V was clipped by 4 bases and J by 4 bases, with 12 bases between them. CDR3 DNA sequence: TGCGCCAGCAGCCAACCTTCCCTGTACGAGCAGTACTTC. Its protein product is CASSQPSLYEQYF.

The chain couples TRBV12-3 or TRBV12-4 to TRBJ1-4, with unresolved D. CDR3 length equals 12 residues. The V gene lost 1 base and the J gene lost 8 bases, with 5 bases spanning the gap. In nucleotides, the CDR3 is TGTGCCAGCAGTTTAGGTATAGAAAAACTGTTTTTT. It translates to CASSLGIEKLFF.

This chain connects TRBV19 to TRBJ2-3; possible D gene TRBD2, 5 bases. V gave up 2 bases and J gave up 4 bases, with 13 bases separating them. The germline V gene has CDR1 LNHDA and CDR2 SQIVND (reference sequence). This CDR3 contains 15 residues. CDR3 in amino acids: CASSILGINPDTQYF. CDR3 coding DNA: TGTGCCAGTAGTATACTCGGGATCAACCCAGATACGCAGTATTTT.

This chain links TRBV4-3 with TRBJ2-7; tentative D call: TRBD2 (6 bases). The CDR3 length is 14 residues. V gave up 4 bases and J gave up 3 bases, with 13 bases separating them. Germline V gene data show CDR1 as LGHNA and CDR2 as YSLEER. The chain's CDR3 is CASSRGTANYEQYF. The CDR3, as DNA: TGCGCCAGCAGCCGCGGGACGGCCAACTACGAGCAGTACTTC.

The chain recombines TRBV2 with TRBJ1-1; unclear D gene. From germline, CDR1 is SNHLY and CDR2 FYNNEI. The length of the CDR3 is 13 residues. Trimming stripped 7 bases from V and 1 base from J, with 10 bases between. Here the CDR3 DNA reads TGTGCCAGCATGATGGGCCAGAACACTGAAGCTTTCTTT. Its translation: CASMMGQNTEAFF. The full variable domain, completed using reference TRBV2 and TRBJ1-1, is EPEVTQTPSHQVTQMGQEVILRCVPISNHLYFYWYRQILGQKVEFLVSFYNNEISEKSEIFDDQFSVERPDGSNFTLKIRSTKLEDSAMYFCASMMGQNTEAFFGQGTRLTVV.

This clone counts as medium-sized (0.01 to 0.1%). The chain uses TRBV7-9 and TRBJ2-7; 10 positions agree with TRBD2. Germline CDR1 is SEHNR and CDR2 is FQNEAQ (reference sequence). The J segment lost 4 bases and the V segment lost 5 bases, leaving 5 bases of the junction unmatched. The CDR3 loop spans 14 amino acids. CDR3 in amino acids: CASSAVLAGYEQYF. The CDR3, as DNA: TGTGCCAGCAGCGCGGTACTAGCGGGGTACGAGCAGTACTTC. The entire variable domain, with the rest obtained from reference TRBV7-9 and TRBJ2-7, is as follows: DTGVSQNPRHKITKRGQNVTFRCDPISEHNRLYWYRQTLGQGPEFLTYFQNEAQLEKSRLLSDRFSAERPKGSFSTLEIQRTEQGDSAMYLCASSAVLAGYEQYFGPGTRLTVT.

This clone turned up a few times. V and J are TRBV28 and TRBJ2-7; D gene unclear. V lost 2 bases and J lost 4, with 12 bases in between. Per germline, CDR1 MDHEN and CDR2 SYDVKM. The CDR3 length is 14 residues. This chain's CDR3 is CASSLDGLKYEQYF. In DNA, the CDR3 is TGTGCCAGCAGTTTAGATGGGCTTAAGTACGAGCAGTACTTC.

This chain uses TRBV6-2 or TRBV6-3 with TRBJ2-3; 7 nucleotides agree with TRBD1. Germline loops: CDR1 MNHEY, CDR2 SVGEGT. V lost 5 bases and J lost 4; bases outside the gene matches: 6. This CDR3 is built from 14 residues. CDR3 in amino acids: CASSRDRVADTQYF. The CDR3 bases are TGTGCCAGCAGTCGTGACAGGGTGGCAGATACGCAGTATTTT.

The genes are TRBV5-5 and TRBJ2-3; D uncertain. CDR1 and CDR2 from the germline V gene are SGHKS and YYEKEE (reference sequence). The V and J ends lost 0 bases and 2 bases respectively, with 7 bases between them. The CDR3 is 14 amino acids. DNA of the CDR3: TGTGCCAGCAGCTTGGATCTCCCCACAGATACGCAGTATTTT. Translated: CASSLDLPTDTQYF.

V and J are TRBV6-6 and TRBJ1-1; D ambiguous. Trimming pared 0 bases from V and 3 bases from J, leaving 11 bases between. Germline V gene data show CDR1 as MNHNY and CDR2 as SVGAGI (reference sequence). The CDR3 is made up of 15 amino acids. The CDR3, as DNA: TGTGCCAGCAGTTACTCGTGGGGAGTGGACACTGAAGCTTTCTTT. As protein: CASSYSWGVDTEAFF.

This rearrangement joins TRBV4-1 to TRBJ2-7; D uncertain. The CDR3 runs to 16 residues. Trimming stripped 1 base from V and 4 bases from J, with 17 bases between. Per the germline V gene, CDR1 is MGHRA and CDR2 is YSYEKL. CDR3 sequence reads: CASSQGGLTLGYEQYF. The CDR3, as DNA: TGCGCCAGCAGCCAAGGGGGTTTGACTTTGGGGTACGAGCAGTACTTC.

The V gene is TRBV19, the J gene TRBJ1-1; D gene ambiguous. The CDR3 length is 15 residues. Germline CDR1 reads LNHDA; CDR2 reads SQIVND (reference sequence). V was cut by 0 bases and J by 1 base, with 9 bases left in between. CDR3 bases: TGTGCCAGTAGTATAGACGGCAGTAGGAACACTGAAGCTTTCTTT. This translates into CASSIDGSRNTEAFF.

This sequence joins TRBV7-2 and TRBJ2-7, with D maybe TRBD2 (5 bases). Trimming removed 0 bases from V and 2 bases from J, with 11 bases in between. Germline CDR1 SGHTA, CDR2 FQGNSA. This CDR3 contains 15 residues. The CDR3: CASSLAVGAAYEQYF. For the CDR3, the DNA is TGTGCCAGCAGCTTAGCGGTGGGAGCGGCCTACGAGCAGTACTTC.

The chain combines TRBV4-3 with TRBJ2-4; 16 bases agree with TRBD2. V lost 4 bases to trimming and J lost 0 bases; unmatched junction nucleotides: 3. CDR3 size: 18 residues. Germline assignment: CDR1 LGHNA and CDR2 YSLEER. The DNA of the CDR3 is TGCGCCAGCAGCCCGGGACTAGCGGGAGGGGTAGCCAAAAACATTCAGTACTTC. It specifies CASSPGLAGGVAKNIQYF.

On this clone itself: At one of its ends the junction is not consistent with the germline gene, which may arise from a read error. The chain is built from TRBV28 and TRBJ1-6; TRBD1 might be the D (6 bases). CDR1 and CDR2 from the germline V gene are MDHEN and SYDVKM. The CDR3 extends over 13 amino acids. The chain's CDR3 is CASSDVTGSGLKF. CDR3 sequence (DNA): TGTGCCAGCAGCGACGTGACAGGATCCGGGTTGAAATTT. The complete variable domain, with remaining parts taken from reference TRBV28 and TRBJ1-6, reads DVKVTQSSRYLVKRTGEKVFLECVQDMDHENMFWYRQDPGLGLRLIYFSYDVKMKEKGDIPEGYSVSREKKERFSLILESASTNQTSMYLCASSDVTGSGLKFGNGTRLTVT.